This T cell receptor (beta chain) was identified during a study of T-cell memory formation after mild COVID-19. The CDR3 totals 13 residues. CDR1 and CDR2 from the germline V gene are MDHEN and SYDVKM. The V and J ends lost 5 bases and 4 bases respectively, with 9 bases between them. Each CDR3 protein is one row after TCRdb ran MiXCR on the 5' RACE reads. This table has about 410,000 distinct CDR3 sequences, approximately 19% appearing once. This clonotype was recorded many times. What was sequenced was PBMCs or a T cell subset sorted from them (not recorded which). This receptor was taken from a man younger than 35 who had mild COVID-19 (a few samples of this study predate the infection). Cell type and time point are not known. This sequence joins TRBV28 and TRBJ1-3, with TRBD1 as a possible D gene (5 bases). The CDR3 nucleotides are TGTGCCAGCAGTCAGCAGGGAGGAAACACCATATATTTT. Its translation is CASSQQGGNTIYF.